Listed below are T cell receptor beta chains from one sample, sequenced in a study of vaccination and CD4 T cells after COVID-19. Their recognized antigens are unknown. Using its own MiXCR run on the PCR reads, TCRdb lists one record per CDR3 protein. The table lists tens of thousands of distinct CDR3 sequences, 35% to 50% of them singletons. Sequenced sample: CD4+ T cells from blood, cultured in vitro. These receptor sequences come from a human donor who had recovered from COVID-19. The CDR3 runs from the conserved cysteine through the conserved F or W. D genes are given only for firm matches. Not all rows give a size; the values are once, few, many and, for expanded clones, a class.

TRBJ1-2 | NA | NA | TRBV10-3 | CATTGTNYGYTF | TGTGCCACCACAGGCACTAACTATGGCTACACCTTC
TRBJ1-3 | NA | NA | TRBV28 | CASSLYSNTGNTIYF | TGTGCCAGCAGTTTATATTCGAACACTGGAAACACCATATATTTT
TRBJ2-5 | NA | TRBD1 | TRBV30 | CAWSVRQGAVLQETQYF | TGTGCCTGGAGTGTAAGACAGGGGGCGGTCCTCCAAGAGACCCAGTACTTC
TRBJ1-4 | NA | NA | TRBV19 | CASSIGAVLNEKLFF | TGTGCCAGTAGTATAGGGGCGGTACTTAATGAAAAACTGTTTTTT
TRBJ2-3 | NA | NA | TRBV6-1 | CASSDARITDTQYF | TGTGCCAGCAGTGATGCCAGAATCACAGATACGCAGTATTTT
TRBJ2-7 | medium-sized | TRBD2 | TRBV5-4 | CASRRWGGVSGTSYEQYF | TGTGCCAGCAGACGTTGGGGGGGGGTTTCGGGAACTTCCTACGAGCAGTACTTC
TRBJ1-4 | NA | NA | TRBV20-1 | CSATGRNEKLFF | TGCAGTGCGACAGGACGGAATGAAAAACTGTTTTTT
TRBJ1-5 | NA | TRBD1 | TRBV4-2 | CASSQGQGNSNQPQHF | TGTGCCAGCAGCCAAGGACAGGGGAATAGCAATCAGCCCCAGCATTTT
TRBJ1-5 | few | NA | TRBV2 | CASSGWVQPQHF | TGTGCCAGCAGTGGTTGGGTCCAGCCCCAGCATTTT
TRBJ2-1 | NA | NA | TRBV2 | CASSESGSPYNEQFF | TGTGCCAGCAGTGAGTCTGGGAGCCCATACAATGAGCAGTTCTTC